Presented here are 28 T cell receptor beta chains from one specimen sequenced in a study of CD8+CD57+ T cells in acquired aplastic anemia. Findings of the study overall: Measurement in patients showed lower diversity in CD8+CD57+ cells than in total CD4+ and CD8+ pools.

Which antigens these TCRs recognize remains unknown. Investigators profiled TCR beta VDJ and CDR3 from genomic DNA template. MiXCR, run by TCRdb on the reads, gives a single entry per CDR3 protein. The data contain almost 20,000 distinct CDR3 sequences, 40% of them singletons. Sequenced patients had shown CD8+CD57+ cell expansion by flow cytometry. Input material: CD8+CD57+ T cells sorted from PBMCs. Subset here: bead-enriched CD8+CD57+ effector memory T cells from SAA patients. These receptors originate from a human donor with aplastic anemia.

The chain carries TRBV5-4 and TRBJ2-1, with 9 bases fitting TRBD2. This CDR3 has 15 amino acids. Germline CDR1 reads SGHNT; CDR2 reads YYREEE (reference sequence). The V segment lost 2 bases and the J segment 3 bases; nucleotides outside the gene matches: 3. CDR3 DNA: TGTGCCAGCAGCTTAGGCGGGGGGGTCTACAATGAGCAGTTCTTC. Amino acids: CASSLGGGVYNEQFF. Based on the CDR3 plus reference TRBV5-4 and TRBJ2-1, the full variable domain is ETGVTQSPTHLIKTRGQQVTLRCSSQSGHNTVSWYQQALGQGPQFIFQYYREEENGRGNFPPRFSGLQFPNYSSELNVNALELDDSALYLCASSLGGGVYNEQFFGPGTRLTVL.

The rearrangement links TRBV10-2 to TRBJ2-1; no firm D call. Trimming removed 3 bases from V and 4 bases from J, with 13 bases in between. The CDR3 spans 15 residues. Germline V gene lookup returns CDR1 WSHSY and CDR2 SAAADI. Here the CDR3 reads CASSEFTASYNEQFF. The DNA for the CDR3 is TGCGCCAGCAGTGAATTCACAGCAAGTTACAATGAGCAGTTCTTC.

This clonotype was detected many times. This chain connects TRBV2 to TRBJ2-3; the match to TRBD1 covers 7 bases. Germline trimming cut 6 bases from V and 1 base from J; bases unmatched to any gene: 4. Germline V gene sequence: CDR1 SNHLY, CDR2 FYNNEI. The CDR3 sequence is 14 residues long. CDR3 DNA sequence: TGTGCCAGCAGCCGGGACAGAGGCACAGATACGCAGTATTTT. Translating it yields CASSRDRGTDTQYF.

CDR3 amino acids: CASSLWLSSYNSPLHF. The CDR3, as DNA: TGTGCCAGCAGTTTATGGTTGAGCTCCTATAATTCACCCCTCCACTTT. The chain links TRBV28 to TRBJ1-6; D is ambiguous. The CDR3 runs 16 residues. The V end lost 0 bases, the J end lost 0 bases, and 6 bases lay between the germline ends. The germline gives CDR1 MDHEN, CDR2 SYDVKM.

The chain employs TRBV7-9 and TRBJ2-5; no firm D call. The CDR3 contains 12 residues. From germline, CDR1 is SEHNR and CDR2 FQNEAQ (reference sequence). Trimming took 5 bases from V and 0 from J, leaving 4 bases between them. CDR3 bases: TGTGCCAGCAGCCTCTACCAAGAGACCCAGTACTTC. Its translation is CASSLYQETQYF.

This clonotype was seen a handful of times. The chain employs TRBV7-9 and TRBJ1-2; the D is unclear. V was cut by 1 base and J by 6 bases, with 6 bases left in between. Germline V gene lookup returns CDR1 SEHNR and CDR2 FQNEAQ (reference sequence). The length of the CDR3 is 12 residues. This CDR3 reads CASSLGGDGYTF. The DNA for the CDR3 is TGTGCCAGCAGCTTAGGGGGAGATGGCTACACCTTC.

Worth noting for this clonotype: Germline and junction disagree at one end, which may indicate a read error. The chain joins TRBV7-7 to TRBJ2-1, with a possible D match to TRBD1 (6 bases). This CDR3 comprises 14 residues. CDR1 and CDR2 from the germline V gene are SSHAT and FNYEAQ (reference sequence). Here the CDR3 reads CASSLGTGLDEQFF. In nucleotides, the CDR3 is TGTGCTAGCAGCTTAGGAACAGGGTTGGATGAGCAGTTCTTC.

This clonotype was seen only a few times. The chain links TRBV15 to TRBJ2-7, with 7 bases lining up with TRBD1. This CDR3 contains 14 residues. Trimming cost V 0 bases and J 4 bases; bases outside gene matches: 3. CDR1 and CDR2 (germline): LNHNV, YYDKDF (reference sequence). CDR3 in amino acids: CATSRETGPYEQYF. As DNA, the CDR3 is TGTGCCACCAGCAGAGAGACAGGGCCATACGAGCAGTACTTC.

Turning to this clonotype: The junction does not match germline at one end; this may be a read error. The chain uses TRBV4-1 and TRBJ2-7; D call uncertain. The CDR3 length is 13 residues. CDR1 and CDR2 from the germline V gene are MGHRA and YSYEKL. The CDR3 region has the DNA TGCGCCAGCAGCCAAGATCCGTCCTACGGGCAGTACTTC. It yields the protein CASSQDPSYGQYF.

The gene calls are TRBV24-1 and TRBJ2-2, with 15 positions matching TRBD2. This CDR3 has 18 amino acids. Germline V gene lookup returns CDR1 KGHDR and CDR2 SFDVKD. Trimming cost V 4 bases and J 4 bases; bases outside gene matches: 6. DNA for the CDR3: TGTGCCACCAGTGACTCCGGACTAGCGGGAGGGGTCACCGGGGAGCTGTTTTTT. It codes for CATSDSGLAGGVTGELFF.

This chain uses TRBV20-1 with TRBJ1-6; 11 positions agree with TRBD1. V shed 3 bases, J shed 9 bases, and the junction held 10 bases outside the gene matches. The CDR3 contains 16 residues. Germline-derived CDR1 and CDR2 are DFQATT and SNEGSKA (reference sequence). This CDR3 reads CSASANPGQGVSPLHF. The DNA of the CDR3 is TGCAGTGCTAGTGCCAATCCGGGACAGGGGGTTTCACCCCTCCACTTT.

On this clonotype: A much larger clone lies a single base off, so this may be a read error. The chain carries TRBV20-1 and TRBJ2-3; the D gene could be TRBD1 or TRBD2 (6 bases each). The germline V gene encodes CDR1 DFQATT and CDR2 SNEGSKA (reference sequence). This CDR3 is built from 13 residues. This chain's CDR3 is CSARERGVGAQCF. The CDR3, as DNA: TGCAGTGCTAGGGAAAGGGGGGTTGGGGCGCAGTGTTTT.

The count of this clonotype is one. The chain is built from TRBV4-3 and TRBJ2-1, with D possibly being TRBD2 (6 bases). Germline V gene data show CDR1 as LGHNA and CDR2 as YSLEER. The CDR3 loop spans 16 amino acids. The V gene lost 5 bases and the J gene lost 2 bases, with 16 bases spanning the gap. The CDR3 sequence: CASSAFSSDTYNEQFF. CDR3 in DNA: TGCGCCAGCAGCGCCTTTTCTAGCGACACCTACAATGAGCAGTTCTTC.

The V call is TRBV20-1, the J call TRBJ1-4; 7 bases match TRBD1. J was trimmed by 7 bases and V by 2 bases; bases with no gene match: 7. This CDR3 has 14 residues. Germline loops: CDR1 DFQATT, CDR2 SNEGSKA (reference sequence). The CDR3 DNA is TGCAGTGCTAGAAGCCGGCAGGGGGGTGAAAAACTGTTTTTT. It yields the protein CSARSRQGGEKLFF.

V gene TRBV15 combines with J gene TRBJ2-3; 13 bases are a match to TRBD2. V lost 4 bases, J lost 4 bases, and 2 bases stayed unmatched. The CDR3 loop spans 15 amino acids. CDR1 LNHNV and CDR2 YYDKDF come from the germline V gene (reference sequence). The CDR3 reads CATSKTSGGADTQYF. CDR3 in DNA: TGTGCCACCAGCAAAACTAGCGGGGGGGCAGATACGCAGTATTTT.

This sequence joins TRBV10-1 and TRBJ2-7, with a weak D call TRBD1 (5 bases). Germline V CDR1 and CDR2: WNHNN, SYGVQD (reference sequence). The CDR3 contains 14 residues. Deletions cut 10 bases from V and 0 bases from J, with 16 bases between. The chain's CDR3 is CATSRGTSSYEQYF. For the CDR3, the DNA is TGCGCCACCTCAAGGGGTACCAGCTCCTACGAGCAGTACTTC.

V and J are TRBV20-1 and TRBJ1-1, with 9 bases identical to TRBD1. The V gene's germline CDR1 is DFQATT and CDR2 SNEGSKA (reference sequence). Trimming removed 6 bases from V and 7 bases from J; junction bases left unmatched: 6. This CDR3 region has 12 residues. The CDR3 sequence is CSAHTGGSEAFF. The CDR3 nucleotides read TGCAGTGCGCATACAGGGGGCAGTGAAGCTTTCTTT.

The rearrangement joins TRBV6-2 or TRBV6-3 to TRBJ2-3; 11 bases map to TRBD2. The trim removed 4 bases at V and 0 bases at J, leaving 0 bases unmatched. Per germline, CDR1 MNHEY and CDR2 SVGEGT. The CDR3 extends over 15 amino acids. CDR3 protein: CASSWTSGSTDTQYF. The CDR3 DNA follows: TGTGCCAGCAGTTGGACTAGCGGGAGCACAGATACGCAGTATTTT.

The chain has TRBV10-2 and TRBJ1-6, with D hard to call. V shed 2 bases and J shed 7 bases, with 18 bases lying between them. The CDR3 covers 17 residues. In germline, CDR1 is WSHSY, CDR2 SAAADI. The DNA for the CDR3 is TGCGCCAGCAGTGAGATACGGATCAGCATAATGAATTCACCCCTCCACTTT. The encoded protein is CASSEIRISIMNSPLHF.

The chain links TRBV6-6 to TRBJ1-2, with D perhaps matching TRBD1 (6 bases). Trimming took 6 bases from V and 3 from J, leaving 11 bases between them. Germline loops: CDR1 MNHNY, CDR2 SVGAGI (reference sequence). There are 13 residues in the CDR3. CDR3 amino acids: CASRNRADYGYTF. Written as DNA, the CDR3 is TGTGCCAGCAGAAACAGGGCCGACTATGGCTACACCTTC.

This clonotype turned up a few times. The gene calls are TRBV20-1 and TRBJ2-1, with D unclear. This CDR3 is built from 12 residues. CDR1 DFQATT and CDR2 SNEGSKA come from the germline V gene (reference sequence). V was shortened by 0 bases and J by 8 bases, with 8 bases between the two germline ends. CDR3 in amino acids: CSARDRVYEQFF. The DNA of the CDR3 is TGCAGTGCTAGAGATCGTGTCTATGAGCAGTTCTTC.

This clonotype was seen more than once but under ten times. CDR3 sequence (DNA): TGTGCCAGCAGTGAGCGGGCCGACTCAATCTTTCAGTACGTC. This encodes CASSERADSIFQYV. The rearrangement uses TRBV2 and TRBJ2-7; D may be TRBD2 (5 bases). V lost 3 bases and J 10 bases, leaving 19 bases between the germline ends. Per germline, CDR1 SNHLY and CDR2 FYNNEI. CDR3 size: 14 residues.

The chain is built from TRBV15 and TRBJ2-5; the match to TRBD2 covers 7 bases. CDR3 length: 14 residues. CDR1 is LNHNV, CDR2 YYDKDF, per germline (reference sequence). Trimming took 4 bases from V and 2 from J; bases not matched to a gene: 4. The CDR3: CATSIWGGQETQYF. The CDR3 DNA is TGTGCCACCAGCATTTGGGGGGGGCAAGAGACCCAGTACTTC.

This sequence joins TRBV20-1 and TRBJ2-7, with TRBD2 matching 14 bases. The trim removed 5 bases at V and 3 bases at J, leaving 18 bases unmatched. CDR3 length equals 19 residues. Germline V gene lookup returns CDR1 DFQATT and CDR2 SNEGSKA (reference sequence). The CDR3 loop reads CSAAGTLGLAGVLGYEQYF. Here the CDR3 DNA reads TGCAGTGCTGCCGGGACCCTGGGACTAGCGGGAGTCTTGGGCTACGAGCAGTACTTC.

V is TRBV20-1 and J is TRBJ2-4; 7 positions agree with TRBD1. The junction had 9 bases not matched to a gene; V was cut back by 3 bases and J by 7 bases. This CDR3 has 14 amino acids. Germline V gene lookup returns CDR1 DFQATT and CDR2 SNEGSKA (reference sequence). The CDR3 sequence: CSASRRGQENIQYF. The CDR3 DNA sequence: TGCAGTGCTAGTAGACGAGGACAGGAGAACATTCAGTACTTC.

This clonotype was found a few times. J is TRBJ1-5 and V is TRBV20-1, with 8 bases matching TRBD1. In germline, CDR1 is DFQATT, CDR2 SNEGSKA (reference sequence). V shed 5 bases and J 1 base; nucleotides not matched to a gene: 10. This CDR3 comprises 16 residues. The CDR3 bases are TGCAGTGCTGCTACCCAGACAGGGGCAAGCAATCAGCCCCAGCATTTT. Translating it yields CSAATQTGASNQPQHF.

This clonotype was seen more than once but under ten times. This chain connects TRBV19 to TRBJ1-2, with a weak D call TRBD1 (6 bases). The V end was cut by 5 bases, the J end by 2 bases, with 12 bases between. This CDR3 contains 14 residues. Germline CDR1 and CDR2: LNHDA and SQIVND (reference sequence). CDR3 sequence (DNA): TGTGCCAGTAGTTCAGGGGTGGCGAACTATGGCTACACCTTC. Amino acids: CASSSGVANYGYTF.

The J gene is TRBJ2-7, the V gene TRBV12-3 or TRBV12-4; no clear D. The CDR3 extends over 14 amino acids. The V and J ends lost 1 base and 3 bases respectively, with 10 bases between them. CDR3 nucleotide sequence: TGTGCCAGCAGTTTAGGTGACACCGACTACGAGCAGTACTTC. It encodes CASSLGDTDYEQYF.